This passage covers 23 T cell receptor beta chains from one sample sequenced in a study of shared clonotypes between healthy human individuals (dated by TCRdb to 2018 to 2021). The library relied on the immunoSEQ multiplex PCR assay. The table was pulled from immuneACCESS by TCRdb, which kept in-frame rearrangements only. Such tables lose some clones; where checked, under half of the loss comes from unresolved V genes, and the rest has no known cause. For this sample the table gives millions of clones, of which approximately 90% were detected only once. The ten largest clonotypes hold under 0.15% of the sample. Sequenced material: naive CD4+ T cells sorted from blood. The cell subset or site tag for this specimen amounts to: CD45RA+ positively selected. The receptor source for this set is a man younger than 35 in good health.

Comments on this clone: Other DNA sequences in the sample encode the same CDR3. CDR3 DNA sequence: TGTGCTAGTGGTTTGCGGCTAAACACTGAAGCTTTCTTT. Translated: CASGLRLNTEAFF. This rearrangement joins TRBV12-5 to TRBJ1-1, with D unresolved. Germline loops: CDR1 LGHNT, CDR2 FRNRAP. The CDR3 has 13 amino acids. V lost 2 bases and J 2 bases, leaving 6 bases between the germline ends.

The chain recombines TRBV2 with TRBJ1-3, with D perhaps matching TRBD1 (6 bases). Germline V gene lookup returns CDR1 SNHLY and CDR2 FYNNEI. Trimming cost V 6 bases and J 0 bases, with 9 bases left between them. The CDR3 covers 14 residues. The CDR3 region is CASRRTVSGNTIYF. CDR3 in DNA: TGTGCCAGCAGGCGGACAGTCTCTGGAAACACCATATATTTT.

This rearrangement joins TRBV6-6 to TRBJ1-6; 7 bases line up with TRBD1. V was pared by 2 bases and J by 8 bases, with 0 bases of the junction left unmatched. CDR1 and CDR2 from the germline V gene are MNHNY and SVGAGI (reference sequence). This CDR3 comprises 13 residues. This CDR3 reads CASSYDRDSPLHF. The CDR3 region has the DNA TGTGCCAGCAGTTACGACAGGGATTCACCCCTCCACTTT.

This chain uses TRBV4-1 with TRBJ2-1; D is unclear. Germline-derived CDR1 and CDR2 are MGHRA and YSYEKL. CDR3 size: 14 residues. Trimming left V 0 bases short and J 6 bases short, with 9 bases between. The chain's CDR3 is CASSQDPLVNEQFF. CDR3 DNA sequence: TGCGCCAGCAGCCAAGATCCCCTAGTCAATGAGCAGTTCTTC.

The rearrangement uses TRBV4-3 and TRBJ2-1, with TRBD2 matching over 7 bases. After removal of 4 bases from V and 2 bases from J, the junction contained 14 bases not matched to a gene. Germline V CDR1 and CDR2: LGHNA, YSLEER. This CDR3 region has 18 residues. CDR3 residues: CASSRQIEWEGTYNEQFF. The CDR3 nucleotides read TGCGCCAGCAGCCGTCAAATCGAGTGGGAGGGGACCTACAATGAGCAGTTCTTC.

This chain connects TRBV7-9 to TRBJ2-5, with TRBD1 as a possible D gene (5 bases). The CDR3 spans 15 residues. CDR1 and CDR2 from the germline V gene are SEHNR and FQNEAQ (reference sequence). Trimming left V 5 bases short and J 1 base short, with 14 bases between. The CDR3, as DNA: TGTGCCAGCAGCCCCCGGACACCGCGCCAAGAGACCCAGTACTTC. It specifies CASSPRTPRQETQYF. The whole variable domain, filled in from reference TRBV7-9 and TRBJ2-5, reads DTGVSQNPRHKITKRGQNVTFRCDPISEHNRLYWYRQTLGQGPEFLTYFQNEAQLEKSRLLSDRFSAERPKGSFSTLEIQRTEQGDSAMYLCASSPRTPRQETQYFGPGTRLLVL.

This clone was counted a single time. The gene calls are TRBV18 and TRBJ2-1; D possibly matches TRBD1 or TRBD2 (5 bases each). V gave up 5 bases and J gave up 9 bases, with 17 bases separating them. Germline V gene lookup returns CDR1 KGHSH and CDR2 LQKENI. CDR3 length: 14 residues. Written as DNA, the CDR3 is TGTGCCAGCTCATGGGGCCAAGGGAGTAGTGAGCAGTTCTTC. Residues: CASSWGQGSSEQFF.

The chain uses TRBV7-2 and TRBJ2-3; the match to TRBD1 covers 10 bases. In germline, CDR1 is SGHTA, CDR2 FQGNSA. The CDR3 runs 16 residues. J lost 4 bases, V lost 5 bases, and 9 bases had no gene match. DNA of the CDR3: TGTGCCAGCAGCCCCAGACAGGGGGCGCTTGCAGATACGCAGTATTTT. As protein: CASSPRQGALADTQYF.

The CDR3 DNA reads as TGTGCCAGCAGCTTAGTAAGGGGGGATACGCAGTATTTT. As protein: CASSLVRGDTQYF. V is TRBV11-3 and J is TRBJ2-3, with D possibly matching TRBD1 (6 bases). V was clipped by 1 base and J by 6 bases, with 8 bases between them. The CDR3 covers 13 residues. The germline V gene encodes CDR1 SGHNT and CDR2 YENEEA.

The chain employs TRBV5-1 and TRBJ2-1; D remains unclear. With 0 bases removed from V and 6 bases from J, the gap between germline ends came to 10 bases. Per germline, CDR1 SGHRS and CDR2 YFSETQ. The CDR3 is 14 amino acids. The CDR3 DNA reads as TGCGCCAGCAGCTTGGAGTGGGTCCGCAATGAGCAGTTCTTC. Translating gives CASSLEWVRNEQFF.

The chain links TRBV28 to TRBJ1-1, with D uncertain. Germline V gives CDR1 MDHEN, CDR2 SYDVKM. Trimming shortened V by 10 bases and J by 12 bases, and 18 bases separated the two germline ends. The CDR3 loop spans 11 amino acids. CDR3 loop: CATLSGYMTFF. The CDR3 DNA reads as TGTGCCACCCTTTCGGGGTACATGACTTTCTTT.

This chain uses TRBV5-1 with TRBJ2-2; TRBD1 matches at 8 bases. This CDR3 is 15 amino acids long. V lost 2 bases and J lost 4; bases outside the gene matches: 4. From germline, CDR1 is SGHRS and CDR2 YFSETQ. The CDR3: CASSFRTGSTGELFF. The CDR3 nucleotides are TGCGCCAGCAGCTTCCGGACAGGGAGCACCGGGGAGCTGTTTTTT.

The chain combines TRBV5-1 with TRBJ2-1; TRBD2 aligns across 9 bases. CDR1 and CDR2 from the germline V gene are SGHRS and YFSETQ. The CDR3 runs 17 residues. V lost 2 bases to trimming and J lost 3 bases; unmatched junction nucleotides: 9. Here the CDR3 DNA reads TGCGCCAGCAGCTTACCTCCGGGACTAGCAAACTACAATGAGCAGTTCTTC. This sequence encodes CASSLPPGLANYNEQFF.

Only one count was recorded for this clone. The CDR3 DNA reads as TGTGCCTGGAGTGGTCAGCCCCGTTATAATTCACCCCTCCACTTT. Protein: CAWSGQPRYNSPLHF. V and J are TRBV30 and TRBJ1-6, with D unresolved. The CDR3 loop spans 15 amino acids. Per the germline V gene, CDR1 is GTSNPN and CDR2 is SVGIG (reference sequence). V was clipped by 1 base and J by 4 bases, with 11 bases between them.

This sequence joins TRBV7-9 and TRBJ2-3; D not certain. V was cut by 3 bases and J by 0 bases, with 22 bases left in between. Germline CDR1 SEHNR, CDR2 FQNEAQ (reference sequence). The CDR3 is 19 amino acids. CDR3 in amino acids: CASSFPNIGGGTSTDTQYF. The CDR3 nucleotides are TGTGCCAGCAGCTTCCCCAATATTGGTGGCGGAACTAGCACAGATACGCAGTATTTT.

This chain uses TRBV5-4 with TRBJ2-3; D is unresolved. The CDR3 extends over 15 amino acids. Germline lookup yields CDR1 SGHNT and CDR2 YYREEE (reference sequence). V lost 5 bases and J lost 0, with 13 bases in between. The CDR3 region is CASRPTATSTDTQYF. In DNA, the CDR3 is TGTGCCAGCAGACCGACCGCAACTAGCACAGATACGCAGTATTTT.

The CDR3 nucleotides are TGCAGCGTATCCCACGGGACAGGGGGGGATACGCAGTATTTT. Protein product: CSVSHGTGGDTQYF. This rearrangement joins TRBV29-1 to TRBJ2-3; TRBD1 matches at 11 bases. J lost 6 bases, V lost 6 bases, and 8 bases had no gene match. Germline-derived CDR1 and CDR2 are SQVTM and ANQGSEA. The CDR3 runs to 14 residues.

This clone was seen a single time. CDR3 DNA: TGCGCCAGCAGCTTGGTGGACTTCTTGGCTAGCGGGAGGGCCGTGGAGACCCAGTACTTC. Its translation is CASSLVDFLASGRAVETQYF. The V gene is TRBV5-1, the J gene TRBJ2-5; 12 bases line up with TRBD2. The CDR3 has 20 residues. CDR1 is SGHRS, CDR2 YFSETQ, per germline. With 0 bases clipped from V and 5 bases from J, the junction kept 17 bases outside the gene matches.

V usage is TRBV7-8 and J usage is TRBJ1-1, with no clear D. The CDR3 is 16 residues long. V lost 1 base and J 2 bases, leaving 14 bases between the germline ends. CDR1 SGHVS and CDR2 FQNEAQ come from the germline V gene. In DNA form, the CDR3 reads TGTGCCAGCAGCTTAGTGGGGTCGCAAAAAAACACTGAAGCTTTCTTT. Translated, it gives CASSLVGSQKNTEAFF.

The DNA for the CDR3 is TGTGCCAGCAGCTTACTAGGACAGGGGTTAAACACCATATATTTT. Its protein product is CASSLLGQGLNTIYF. J is TRBJ1-3 and V is TRBV7-8; 9 bases match TRBD1. The J segment lost 6 bases and the V segment lost 2 bases, leaving 5 bases of the junction unmatched. This CDR3 region has 15 residues. Germline assignment: CDR1 SGHVS and CDR2 FQNEAQ. Full variable domain (outside the CDR3, taken from reference TRBV7-8 and TRBJ1-3): GAGVSQSPRYKVAKRGQDVALRCDPISGHVSLFWYQQALGQGPEFLTYFQNEAQLDKSGLPSDRFFAERPEGSVSTLKIQRTQQEDSAVYLCASSLLGQGLNTIYFGEGSWLTVV.

This clone has only one observation. The gene calls are TRBV5-4 and TRBJ2-7, with 9 bases aligning to TRBD1. The CDR3 is made up of 14 amino acids. Looked up from germline, CDR1 is SGHNT and CDR2 is YYREEE (reference sequence). V gave up 3 bases and J gave up 3 bases; unmatched junction bases: 4. In DNA, the CDR3 is TGTGCCAGCAGCTCCGGGACAGGGAACTACGAGCAGTACTTC. Amino acids: CASSSGTGNYEQYF.

CDR3 loop: CASSYSKAPGTQYF. CDR3 sequence (DNA): TGTGCCAGCAGTTACTCGAAGGCGCCAGGTACGCAGTATTTT. The J gene is TRBJ2-3, the V gene TRBV6-6; D is undetermined. The CDR3 is 14 amino acids. V lost 0 bases and J 8 bases, leaving 12 bases between the germline ends. The germline V gene has CDR1 MNHNY and CDR2 SVGAGI (reference sequence).

This chain uses TRBV28 with TRBJ2-3, with 13 bases matching TRBD2. V shed 6 bases and J 5 bases; nucleotides not matched to a gene: 5. CDR1 and CDR2 from the germline V gene are MDHEN and SYDVKM. The CDR3 length is 15 residues. The CDR3 protein is CASRLAGGRLDTQYF. In DNA, the CDR3 is TGTGCCAGCAGACTAGCGGGGGGGCGGCTAGATACGCAGTATTTT.